A selection of T cell receptor beta chains follows, all from one sample in a study of Ad26.COV2.S vaccination and SARS-CoV-2 variants. This table comes from immunoSEQ multiplex PCR, and its TCRdb copy is limited to in-frame clones, with some not included. The sample has some 410,000 clones, about nine tenths seen once. The source was peripheral blood, collected in a trial of Ad26.COV2.S vaccine versus placebo. Every receptor here comes from a person between 18 and 65 years old who received the Ad26.COV2.S COVID-19 vaccine or a placebo. CDR3s include the opening cysteine and the closing phenylalanine or tryptophan. D genes are given only for firm matches.

d_call j_call v_call cdr3_nt cdr3_aa
NA TRBJ1-1 TRBV4-3 TGCGCCAGCAGCCAAGCGACAGGGAACACTGAAGCTTTCTTT CASSQATGNTEAFF
TRBD2 TRBJ2-7 TRBV11-3 TGTGCCAGCAGCTCGGGCCCGGGGGGCTCCTACGAGCAGTACTTC CASSSGPGGSYEQYF
NA TRBJ2-5 TRBV2 TGTGCCAGCAGTGAAGGGACTTCGGTGGGGGAGACCCAGTACTTC CASSEGTSVGETQYF
TRBD1 TRBJ1-3 TRBV7-2 TGTGCCAGCCAGAGGGGACAGGGGGCAAGAGGAAACACCATATATTTT CASQRGQGARGNTIYF
NA TRBJ2-1 TRBV6-5 TGTGCCAGCAGTTTGGACCCGACACCCAATGAGCAGTTCTTC CASSLDPTPNEQFF
TRBD1 TRBJ2-2 TRBV5-1 TGCGCCAGCAGCTACGGACAGGGCCGCACCGGGGAGCTGTTTTTT CASSYGQGRTGELFF
NA TRBJ2-7 TRBV4-1 TGCGCCAGCAGCCTGGTCGAGGGGCCCCGATACGAGCAGTACTTC CASSLVEGPRYEQYF
NA TRBJ1-1 TRBV7-8 TGTGCCAGCAGCTCAATGGACAGTGAAGCTTTCTTT CASSSMDSEAFF
NA TRBJ2-4 TRBV15 TGTGCCACCAGCGATGGGACAGCCAAAAACATTCAGTACTTC CATSDGTAKNIQYF
TRBD1 TRBJ2-7 TRBV6-6 TGTGCCAGCAGTTACTTTTCGGGACAGTCTTACGAGCAGTACTTC CASSYFSGQSYEQYF
TRBD2 TRBJ2-3 TRBV4-1 TGCGCCAGCAGCCAAGATACCTACGGGGGGGGATTAGATACGCAGTATTTT CASSQDTYGGGLDTQYF
TRBD2 TRBJ2-5 TRBV6-2/TRBV6-3 TGTGCCAGCAGTTACTCGATTAGCGGGGGCCAACAAGAGACCCAGTACTTC CASSYSISGGQQETQYF